What follows are 18 T cell receptor beta chains derived from one specimen sequenced in a study of graft-versus-host responses after intestinal transplantation. The graft tissue was processed, and this released both intraepithelial and lamina propria lymphocytes. This table comes from immunoSEQ multiplex PCR, and its TCRdb copy is limited to in-frame clones, with some not included. The sample includes about 8,400 clones, 74% of them seen just once. The sequences come from ileum tissue, collected around 530 days after intestinal transplant. The receptors stem from a human patient who received an intestinal transplant, so some T cells may come from the graft donor.

The chain employs TRBV6-5 and TRBJ2-1, with 10 bases that match TRBD2. The trim removed 6 bases at V and 3 bases at J, leaving 5 bases unmatched. The CDR3 contains 15 residues. Germline V gives CDR1 MNHEY, CDR2 SVGAGI. As DNA, the CDR3 is TGTGCCAGCAGCCCCGGGACTAGCGACTACAATGAGCAGTTCTTC. Its protein is CASSPGTSDYNEQFF.

This clone was observed a handful of times. The chain has TRBV7-3 and TRBJ1-1, with D unclear. The length of the CDR3 is 13 residues. V was trimmed by 4 bases and J by 2 bases, leaving 8 bases between them. Germline values: CDR1 SGHTA, CDR2 FQGTGA. The CDR3 DNA sequence: TGTGCCAGCAGCTCCGACGTTAACACTGAAGCTTTCTTT. Its protein is CASSSDVNTEAFF.

This clone has just a few counts. The chain carries TRBV19 and TRBJ2-7; tentative D call: TRBD1 (7 bases). The germline V gene encodes CDR1 LNHDA and CDR2 SQIVND (reference sequence). The germline V and J ends were trimmed by 5 bases and 0 bases, with 14 bases remaining between them. The CDR3 is 15 residues long. The CDR3: CASSVQGGSSYEQYF. In DNA, the CDR3 is TGTGCCAGTAGTGTTCAGGGGGGAAGCTCCTACGAGCAGTACTTC.

The chain has TRBV6-8 and TRBJ1-4; D not certain. V lost 0 bases, J lost 4 bases, and 12 bases lay in between. Germline loops: CDR1 MNHGY, CDR2 SAAAGT. The CDR3 sequence is 16 residues long. The CDR3 coding sequence is TGTGCCAGCAGTTACTCGAGGATGGGGAGTAATGAAAAACTGTTTTTT. The encoded protein is CASSYSRMGSNEKLFF.

The V call is TRBV2, the J call TRBJ2-7; perhaps D is TRBD1 or TRBD2 (5 bases each). The CDR3 is 16 residues long. Germline CDR1 is SNHLY and CDR2 is FYNNEI. V shed 7 bases and J shed 1 base, with 20 bases lying between them. In DNA, the CDR3 is TGTGCCAGCACTCCAGGGTGGGGGAGTGGGTCCTACGAGCAGTACTTC. It encodes CASTPGWGSGSYEQYF. The complete variable domain, with remaining parts taken from reference TRBV2 and TRBJ2-7, reads EPEVTQTPSHQVTQMGQEVILRCVPISNHLYFYWYRQILGQKVEFLVSFYNNEISEKSEIFDDQFSVERPDGSNFTLKIRSTKLEDSAMYFCASTPGWGSGSYEQYFGPGTRLTVT.

This clone was counted only a few times. The V and J genes are TRBV6-1 and TRBJ2-5; 8 bases are shared with TRBD1. V lost 6 bases and J lost 4; bases outside the gene matches: 7. Germline loops: CDR1 MNHNS, CDR2 SASEGT. This CDR3 has 14 residues. As DNA, the CDR3 is TGTGCCAGCAGCCGACAGGGGTCCGTAGAGACCCAGTACTTC. The encoded protein is CASSRQGSVETQYF.

The chain has TRBV5-8 and TRBJ2-1; 9 bases line up with TRBD1. Trimming took 1 base from V and 6 from J; bases not matched to a gene: 8. Germline assignment: CDR1 SGHTS and CDR2 YDEGEE. The CDR3 loop spans 16 amino acids. DNA of the CDR3: TGTGCCAGCAGCTTGACCGGGACAGGGTTGGTCAATGAGCAGTTCTTC. It codes for CASSLTGTGLVNEQFF. The variable domain in full, completed from reference TRBV5-8 and TRBJ2-1, reads EAGVTQSPTHLIKTRGQQATLRCSPISGHTSVYWYQQALGLGLQFLLWYDEGEERNRGNFPPRFSGRQFPNYSSELNVNALELEDSALYLCASSLTGTGLVNEQFFGPGTRLTVL.

The chain joins TRBV7-9 to TRBJ2-1; D perhaps matches TRBD1 (6 bases). Trimming left V 9 bases short and J 2 bases short, with 20 bases between. The CDR3 has 16 amino acids. Germline CDR1 is SEHNR and CDR2 is FQNEAQ (reference sequence). The CDR3, as DNA: TGTGCCAGAAGCCCGGTTGACAGGCGAGCCTACAATGAGCAGTTCTTC. Translated: CARSPVDRRAYNEQFF.

The V gene is TRBV5-1, the J gene TRBJ2-7; TRBD2 matches at 11 bases. The CDR3 extends over 14 amino acids. After removal of 1 base from V and 4 bases from J, the junction contained 1 base not matched to a gene. CDR1 and CDR2 from the germline V gene are SGHRS and YFSETQ. The CDR3 DNA sequence: TGCGCCAGCAGCTTGACTAGCGGGAGATACGAGCAGTACTTC. It yields the protein CASSLTSGRYEQYF.

This rearrangement joins TRBV7-9 to TRBJ1-3, with TRBD1 identical over 7 bases. Per germline, CDR1 SEHNR and CDR2 FQNEAQ (reference sequence). V was pared by 6 bases and J by 3 bases, with 5 bases of the junction left unmatched. The CDR3 is made up of 14 amino acids. The CDR3 loop is CASRIGTVGNTIYF. The CDR3 coding sequence is TGTGCCAGCAGGATTGGGACAGTTGGAAACACCATATATTTT. The whole variable domain, filled in from reference TRBV7-9 and TRBJ1-3, reads DTGVSQNPRHKITKRGQNVTFRCDPISEHNRLYWYRQTLGQGPEFLTYFQNEAQLEKSRLLSDRFSAERPKGSFSTLEIQRTEQGDSAMYLCASRIGTVGNTIYFGEGSWLTVV.

On this clone itself: A much larger clone differs from this one at a single base, so this may be a read error. J is TRBJ1-2 and V is TRBV19; 7 positions agree with TRBD1. The CDR3 has 15 amino acids. Germline CDR1 is LNHDA and CDR2 is SQIVND (reference sequence). CDR3 in amino acids: CAGSTGQARFGGYTF. The CDR3 coding sequence is TGTGCCGGTAGCACAGGACAGGCTCGATTTGGTGGCTACACCTTC.

The CDR3 reads CASSTGPQPQHF. The CDR3 DNA sequence: TGTGCCAGCAGCACAGGGCCGCAGCCCCAGCATTTT. The chain is built from TRBV25-1 and TRBJ1-5; TRBD1 might be the D (6 bases). V was trimmed by 6 bases and J by 7 bases, leaving 10 bases between them. CDR1 MGHDK and CDR2 SYGVNS come from the germline V gene. There are 12 residues in the CDR3.

V and J are TRBV5-8 and TRBJ2-5; TRBD2 matches at 7 bases. Per the germline V gene, CDR1 is SGHTS and CDR2 is YDEGEE. CDR3 size: 15 residues. The ends lost 6 bases at V and 2 bases at J; junction bases unmatched: 10. This CDR3 reads CASNHLTSDQETQYF. CDR3 in DNA: TGTGCCAGCAACCACCTCACTAGCGATCAAGAGACCCAGTACTTC.

This sequence joins TRBV9 and TRBJ2-7; 11 bases fit TRBD2. The CDR3 sequence is 15 residues long. CDR1 is SGDLS and CDR2 is YYNGEE in the germline V gene. Trimming removed 3 bases from V and 4 bases from J; junction bases left unmatched: 6. The DNA for the CDR3 is TGTGCCAGCAGCGCTACTAGCGGGAGAGGGTACGAGCAGTACTTC. Translation: CASSATSGRGYEQYF.

This clone qualifies as medium-sized. The chain couples TRBV4-1 to TRBJ2-7; 9 nucleotides agree with TRBD2. The CDR3 extends over 16 amino acids. V lost 1 base, J lost 0 bases, and 4 bases stayed unmatched. Germline-derived CDR1 and CDR2 are MGHRA and YSYEKL. In nucleotides, the CDR3 is TGCGCCAGCAGCCAAGCGGCGGGAGGGAGCTCCTACGAGCAGTACTTC. This encodes CASSQAAGGSSYEQYF.

The V gene is TRBV5-4, the J gene TRBJ1-2; D is perhaps TRBD1 (6 bases). The V gene's germline CDR1 is SGHNT and CDR2 YYREEE (reference sequence). Trimming took off 0 bases at V and 9 bases at J, with 15 bases between the two ends. The CDR3 is made up of 14 amino acids. CDR3 amino acids: CASSLVSQGLSYTF. CDR3 in DNA: TGTGCCAGCAGCTTGGTCTCACAGGGATTAAGCTACACCTTC.

This clone was counted between two and nine times. The chain employs TRBV5-4 and TRBJ2-6, with D hard to call. The germline CDR1 and CDR2 sequences are SGHNT and YYREEE (reference sequence). Trimming shortened V by 1 base and J by 0 bases, and 5 bases separated the two germline ends. The CDR3 length is 15 residues. CDR3 sequence reads: CASSLWSSGANVLTF. In DNA form, the CDR3 reads TGTGCCAGCAGCTTGTGGAGCTCTGGGGCCAACGTCCTGACTTTC.

The chain joins TRBV9 to TRBJ2-1; perhaps TRBD2 as D (6 bases). Germline values: CDR1 SGDLS, CDR2 YYNGEE. The CDR3 consists of 15 residues. V gave up 4 bases and J gave up 8 bases, with 19 bases separating them. CDR3 DNA: TGTGCCAGCAGCTCCTCAGGGTTTTCGGGAGATGAGCAGTTCTTC. The encoded protein is CASSSSGFSGDEQFF. Drawing the rest from reference TRBV9 and TRBJ2-1, the complete variable domain is DSGVTQTPKHLITATGQRVTLRCSPRSGDLSVYWYQQSLDQGLQFLIQYYNGEERAKGNILERFSAQQFPDLHSELNLSSLELGDSALYFCASSSSGFSGDEQFFGPGTRLTVL.